These 13 T cell receptor beta chains were all obtained from the same sample, sequenced in a study of beta chain features in type 1 diabetes. Points from the study as a whole: Shortening of TCRB CDR3s, moderate but significant, appeared in all four CD4+ subsets of Type 1 diabetes patients.

The authors reverse transcribed all of the isolated RNA, so sequencing captured expressed TCRB transcripts. The repertoire was sequenced with immunoSEQ multiplex PCR; TCRdb's copy has only in-frame clones and lacks some. Seen here are roughly 150,000 clones, approximately 8% observed once, and the top ten hold about 0.5%. Antigens of these TCRs are unknown. Sample: central memory CD4+ T cells from blood. Receptor source: a young man with type 1 diabetes.

The chain joins TRBV6-5 to TRBJ1-2, with D perhaps TRBD1 (5 bases). Germline loops: CDR1 MNHEY, CDR2 SVGAGI. The V gene lost 4 bases and the J gene lost 2 bases, with 11 bases spanning the gap. The CDR3 has 14 amino acids. CDR3 DNA sequence: TGTGCCAGCAGTTCGACGACAGCGAACTATGGCTACACCTTC. It encodes CASSSTTANYGYTF.

The J gene is TRBJ2-3, the V gene TRBV5-1, with D perhaps matching TRBD1 (6 bases). From germline, CDR1 is SGHRS and CDR2 YFSETQ. The CDR3 has 15 residues. V was shortened by 3 bases and J by 4 bases, with 15 bases between the two germline ends. DNA of the CDR3: TGCGCCAGCAGCTCAGGGACACCAGGATCAGATACGCAGTATTTT. It is translated as CASSSGTPGSDTQYF.

This clone occurred a few times. The rearrangement links TRBV6-6 to TRBJ1-2; D is perhaps TRBD1 (5 bases). The CDR3 consists of 13 residues. Germline V gene sequence: CDR1 MNHNY, CDR2 SVGAGI (reference sequence). V lost 6 bases and J 6 bases, leaving 14 bases between the germline ends. The CDR3: CASRAQGGDGYTF. The CDR3 bases are TGTGCCAGCAGAGCCCAGGGAGGGGATGGCTACACCTTC.

This clone was observed a few times. The V call is TRBV7-9, the J call TRBJ1-1; 7 nucleotides agree with TRBD1. The CDR3 consists of 14 residues. V trimming: 5 bases; J trimming: 7 bases; junction bases outside the gene matches: 10. Germline CDR1 reads SEHNR; CDR2 reads FQNEAQ (reference sequence). DNA for the CDR3: TGTGCCAGCAGCCCGACAGGGACGAGGATTGAAGCTTTCTTT. It is translated as CASSPTGTRIEAFF. The full variable domain, with the rest looked up from reference TRBV7-9 and TRBJ1-1, is DTGVSQNPRHKITKRGQNVTFRCDPISEHNRLYWYRQTLGQGPEFLTYFQNEAQLEKSRLLSDRFSAERPKGSFSTLEIQRTEQGDSAMYLCASSPTGTRIEAFFGQGTRLTVV.

This clone was detected many times. J is TRBJ2-3 and V is TRBV25-1; possible D gene TRBD2, 5 bases. Germline CDR1 is MGHDK and CDR2 is SYGVNS. This CDR3 region has 14 residues. Trimming took off 4 bases at V and 0 bases at J, with 8 bases between the two ends. CDR3 sequence (DNA): TGTGCCAGCAGTGGTGGACTTAGCACAGATACGCAGTATTTT. This encodes CASSGGLSTDTQYF.

This clone was seen more than once but under ten times. The V and J genes are TRBV6-5 and TRBJ2-5, with unresolved D. This CDR3 has 14 amino acids. Germline V gene lookup returns CDR1 MNHEY and CDR2 SVGAGI. V gave up 2 bases and J gave up 4 bases, with 11 bases separating them. The CDR3 DNA sequence: TGTGCCAGCAGTTACGGTGACACCCCAGAGACCCAGTACTTC. It encodes CASSYGDTPETQYF.

This clone was detected only a few times. The V and J genes are TRBV4-3 and TRBJ2-7; D uncertain. V was cut by 0 bases and J by 4 bases, with 16 bases left in between. CDR1 LGHNA and CDR2 YSLEER come from the germline V gene. The CDR3 runs to 16 residues. The CDR3 nucleotides read TGCGCCAGCAGCCAAGATGAAGTCAGGAATTCGTACGAGCAGTACTTC. As protein: CASSQDEVRNSYEQYF.

This clone was seen only a few times. The gene calls are TRBV27 and TRBJ2-3; tentatively, D is TRBD1 (5 bases). V lost 8 bases, J lost 6 bases, and 15 bases lay in between. This CDR3 contains 13 residues. CDR1 MNHEY and CDR2 SMNVEV come from the germline V gene (reference sequence). CDR3 in amino acids: CASHDTGRDTQYF. CDR3 DNA sequence: TGTGCCAGCCACGATACAGGTAGGGATACGCAGTATTTT.

The V call is TRBV5-6, the J call TRBJ2-5, with 10 bases identical to TRBD2. V shed 5 bases, J shed 4 bases, and the junction held 2 bases outside the gene matches. CDR3 length equals 13 residues. Germline V gene lookup returns CDR1 SGHDT and CDR2 YYEEEE. Here the CDR3 DNA reads TGTGCCAGCAGGTGGACTAGCGGAGAGACCCAGTACTTC. This encodes CASRWTSGETQYF.

This clone was counted only a few times. The chain employs TRBV11-2 and TRBJ2-5, with 7 bases that match TRBD1. The CDR3 extends over 14 amino acids. J was trimmed by 7 bases and V by 5 bases; bases with no gene match: 10. CDR1 is SGHAT and CDR2 is FQNNGV in the germline V gene. As DNA, the CDR3 is TGTGCCAGCAGCCCCGACAGGGCCCACGGGACCCAGTACTTC. Amino acid sequence: CASSPDRAHGTQYF.

The J gene is TRBJ2-1, the V gene TRBV7-2; 8 bases are a match to TRBD2. Trimming cost V 2 bases and J 11 bases; bases outside gene matches: 8. Germline CDR1 is SGHTA and CDR2 is FQGNSA. This CDR3 has 14 residues. The CDR3 nucleotides are TGTGCCAGCAGCTTACACGGGGGGGCGAGTCAGCAGTTCTTC. This sequence encodes CASSLHGGASQQFF.

The chain recombines TRBV28 with TRBJ2-5, with D unclear. Per germline, CDR1 MDHEN and CDR2 SYDVKM. The length of the CDR3 is 12 residues. V lost 5 bases and J lost 9, with 13 bases in between. As DNA, the CDR3 is TGTGCCAGCAGTCCCCGCGCTCGGGCCCAGTACTTC. This encodes CASSPRARAQYF.

In its sample, this clone was seen a few times. V gene TRBV4-2 combines with J gene TRBJ2-7; 8 bases align to TRBD1. Germline CDR1 LGHNA, CDR2 YNFKEQ. After removal of 5 bases from V and 3 bases from J, the junction contained 3 bases not matched to a gene. This CDR3 spans 13 amino acids. CDR3 DNA sequence: TGTGCCAGCAGCTGGGACAGGAGCTACGAGCAGTACTTC. Its protein product is CASSWDRSYEQYF.